The rows below give T cell receptor beta chains drawn from one sample of a study of T cell responses to AZD1222 COVID-19 vaccine. TCRdb's table, derived via immunoSEQ multiplex PCR, lists solely in-frame clones and lacks some. This table has tens of thousands of clones, 90% to 95% appearing once. Here the sequenced sample was peripheral blood, taken 28 days after the second AZD1222 dose. Receptors originate from an adult who received the AZD1222 COVID-19 vaccine. Each CDR3 is given with its conserved first and last residue. The D gene is left open where the match is weak. Where a row states a size, it is once, few, many or the class of an expanded clone; other rows omit it.

>TRBV7-2|TRBJ1-2|NA|NA
TGTGCCAGCAGCTCGCGGGGGGGCAGGGACTCCGCTAACTATGGCTACACCTTC
CASSSRGGRDSANYGYTF
>TRBV5-1|TRBJ2-2|NA|NA
TGCGCCAGCAGCCAACCCAGGGGCTCGAACACCGGGGAGCTGTTTTTT
CASSQPRGSNTGELFF
>TRBV16|TRBJ1-2|NA|NA
TGTGCCAGCAGCCCTACCCAGGATGGGGGCTATGGCTACACCTTC
CASSPTQDGGYGYTF
>TRBV30|TRBJ1-6|NA|NA
TGTGCCTGGACCCCCGGCAGGGCCAATTCACCCCTCCACTTT
CAWTPGRANSPLHF
>TRBV6-2/TRBV6-3|TRBJ1-2|NA|NA
TGTGCCAGCAGCCAGTGGGTAGAAGGCTACACCTTC
CASSQWVEGYTF
>TRBV5-1|TRBJ1-2|NA|NA
TGCGCCAGCAGCCTACCCCCCGCCGTTGGCTACACCTTC
CASSLPPAVGYTF
>TRBV5-6|TRBJ2-7|NA|TRBD2
TGTGCCAGCAGCTGGGGGGGACTAGCGCCGATCGGGGAGCAGTACTTC
CASSWGGLAPIGEQYF
>TRBV4-3|TRBJ2-1|NA|TRBD2
TGCGCCAGCAGCCGGGGTCCTTTGGGACTAGCGGGCATATACAATGAGCAGTTCTTC
CASSRGPLGLAGIYNEQFF
>TRBV4-2|TRBJ2-7|NA|TRBD2
TGTGCCAGCAGCCAAGATGGGCTAGCGGGAGGGTACGAGCAGTACTTC
CASSQDGLAGGYEQYF
>TRBV11-3|TRBJ1-1|NA|NA
TGTGCCAGCAGCTTAGGGGATCGGGACACTGAAGCTTTCTTT
CASSLGDRDTEAFF
>TRBV15|TRBJ1-1|NA|TRBD1
TGTGCCACCAGCGGATGGGGGACAGGGGGTAGGAACACTGAAGCTTTCTTT
CATSGWGTGGRNTEAFF
>TRBV25-1|TRBJ2-1|NA|NA
TGTGCCAGCAGTTATGGAAACAATGAGCAGTTCTTC
CASSYGNNEQFF
>TRBV18|TRBJ1-1|NA|NA
TGTGCCAGCTCACCAAACCAGAAGCGGAACACTGAAGCTTTCTTT
CASSPNQKRNTEAFF
>TRBV30|TRBJ1-2|NA|NA
TGTGCCTGGAGTGCCGACTTGGTTGGCTACACCTTC
CAWSADLVGYTF
>TRBV4-3|TRBJ2-1|NA|NA
TGCGCCAGCAGCCAAGAGGACACCCACAATGAGCAGTTCTTC
CASSQEDTHNEQFF
>TRBV5-4|TRBJ2-1|NA|NA
TGTGCCAGCAGCCCCGCCGGTGCCTACAATGAGCAGTTCTTC
CASSPAGAYNEQFF
>TRBV30|TRBJ1-3|once|NA
TGTGCCTGGAGTCTGACAGTAGGAAACACCATATATTTT
CAWSLTVGNTIYF
>TRBV19|TRBJ1-1|NA|NA
TGTGCCAGTACCAAAGTTGGCATGAACACTGAAGCTTTCTTT
CASTKVGMNTEAFF
>TRBV12-3/TRBV12-4|TRBJ1-2|NA|NA
TGTGCCAGCAGTTTGAGGACCGCGGTGTGTACCTTC
CASSLRTAVCTF
>TRBV7-2|TRBJ1-1|NA|NA
TGTGCCAGCAGCGGGGACGCCTACACTGAAGCTTTCTTT
CASSGDAYTEAFF
>TRBV27|TRBJ1-6|NA|NA
TGTGCCAGCAGGGGCGGTGACAGCTCCTATAATTCACCCCTCCACTTT
CASRGGDSSYNSPLHF
>TRBV28|TRBJ1-5|NA|NA
TGTGCCAGCAGTTTAGTCCGGGGCAATCAGCCCCAGCATTTT
CASSLVRGNQPQHF
>TRBV28|TRBJ1-2|NA|NA
TGTGCCAGCACCCCGGCGGGGAGGTATGGCTACACCTTC
CASTPAGRYGYTF
>TRBV18|TRBJ1-5|once|NA
TGTGCCAGCTCACGGTTGGGAAGCAATCAGCCCCAGCATTTT
CASSRLGSNQPQHF
>TRBV25-1|TRBJ1-2|NA|TRBD1
TGTGCCAGCAGTGGTGCCCCGGGACAGGGGGACTATGGCTACACCTTC
CASSGAPGQGDYGYTF
>TRBV15|TRBJ2-7|NA|TRBD2
TGTGCCACCAGCAGACTAGCGGGGGTTAAATACGAGCAGTACTTC
CATSRLAGVKYEQYF
>TRBV4-1|TRBJ1-2|NA|TRBD1
TGCGCCAGCAGCCCCTCGGGGGCAGGGGGGGACTATGGCTACACCTTC
CASSPSGAGGDYGYTF
>TRBV13|TRBJ1-2|NA|NA
TGTGCCAGCAGCTTTCAAGGAACTAACTATGGCTACACCTTC
CASSFQGTNYGYTF
>TRBV29-1|TRBJ2-1|once|NA
TGCAGCGTCGAGGATCGCGGAGATTACAATGAGCAGTTCTTC
CSVEDRGDYNEQFF
>TRBV3-1/TRBV3-2|TRBJ2-7|NA|TRBD1
TGTGCCAGCAGCCAACCGGACAGGGTCAGCGAGCAGTACTTC
CASSQPDRVSEQYF
>TRBV5-8|TRBJ1-5|few|TRBD1
TGTGCCAGCAGCTTTGGACAGGGGAAGGGCCCCAATCAGCCCCAGCATTTT
CASSFGQGKGPNQPQHF
>TRBV3-1/TRBV3-2|TRBJ2-4|NA|NA
TGTGCCAGCAGCCAAGATAGTAACATTCAGTACTTC
CASSQDSNIQYF
>TRBV11-2|TRBJ1-1|NA|NA
TGTGCCAGCTGTCAGGGAGTCCGGACTGAAGCTTTCTTT
CASCQGVRTEAFF
>TRBV6-5|TRBJ1-1|NA|NA
TGTGCCAGCTCTAGGACGGAGAACACTGAAGCTTTCTTT
CASSRTENTEAFF
>TRBV11-3|TRBJ1-3|once|NA
TGTGCCAGCAGCAGGCTCGGCATCTCTGGAAACACCATATATTTT
CASSRLGISGNTIYF
>TRBV5-1|TRBJ2-7|few|TRBD1
TGCGCCAGCAGCTTGGGGTCAGGGGGCTCGTACGAGCAGTACTTC
CASSLGSGGSYEQYF
>TRBV5-1|TRBJ1-2|NA|NA
TGCGCCAGCAGCTTGCCGGGGAGCGGCTACACCTTC
CASSLPGSGYTF
>TRBV19|TRBJ1-4|once|TRBD1
TGTGCCAGTACAGCCAGGGACAGAGGAAGGCGTAATGAAAAACTGTTTTTT
CASTARDRGRRNEKLFF
>TRBV27|TRBJ2-1|NA|TRBD2
TGTGCCAGCAGTTTAGCGGGGGGATTGGGCAATGAGCAGTTCTTC
CASSLAGGLGNEQFF
>TRBV14|TRBJ1-6|NA|NA
TGTGCCAGCAGCCAAGAGAAACTAAACAATTCACCCCTCCACTTT
CASSQEKLNNSPLHF
>TRBV9|TRBJ1-4|NA|NA
TGTGCCAGCAGCGTAGGAGGGGGGGTTGGTGAAAAACTGTTTTTT
CASSVGGGVGEKLFF
>TRBV2|TRBJ2-7|NA|TRBD1
TGTGCCGGGGGGACAGGGGGATACGAGCAGTACTTC
CAGGTGGYEQYF
>TRBV7-6|TRBJ1-2|NA|TRBD1
TGTGCCAGCAGCCTAAGGGGACAGAGAAATGGCTACACCTTC
CASSLRGQRNGYTF
>TRBV5-1|TRBJ2-1|NA|NA
TGCGCCAGCAGCTTGGCCCGCCGGGGTGTCAATGAGCAGTTCTTC
CASSLARRGVNEQFF
>TRBV3-1/TRBV3-2|TRBJ2-2|NA|TRBD2
TGTGCCAGCAGCCAACAGCGGGGGGGAGCCGGGGAGCTGTTTTTT
CASSQQRGGAGELFF
>TRBV7-9|TRBJ1-6|once|TRBD1
TGTGCCAGCAGCCCCGGGGGGACAGGGAATTCACCCCTCCACTTT
CASSPGGTGNSPLHF
>TRBV29-1|TRBJ2-3|NA|TRBD2
TGCAGCGTCACCAGCGGGGGATACACAGATACGCAGTATTTT
CSVTSGGYTDTQYF
>TRBV7-8|TRBJ1-4|NA|TRBD1
TGTGCCAGCAGCTTCCCCAAGGGGGGACAGGGACATGAAAAACTGTTTTTT
CASSFPKGGQGHEKLFF
>TRBV7-4|TRBJ2-7|NA|NA
TGTGCCAGCAGCTTAGAACCCCCTGGGCGGACCTACTACGAGCAGTACTTC
CASSLEPPGRTYYEQYF
>TRBV15|TRBJ2-7|NA|TRBD1
TGTGCCACCAGCAGAGATACAGGGGGAGCCTACGAGCAGTACTTC
CATSRDTGGAYEQYF